The 27 T cell receptor beta chains below all came from one sample that was sequenced in a study of T and B cells in COVID-19 patients (dated by TCRdb to 2020 to 2021). TRB repertoires were amplified from 250-500 ng of genomic DNA extracted from blood. TCRdb names Illumina MiSeq as the instrument used. TRB rearrangements were amplified by multiplex PCR with BIOMED2 TRB-A/B primer pools. TCRdb itself trimmed the public reads at Q25 with fastp, ran MiXCR and retained productive beta chains. One record per CDR3 amino acid sequence lists the most common genes and DNA. This sample holds under 10,000 distinct CDR3 sequences; under 30% were observed only once. 5% to 6% of the sample comes from the top ten. Sequencing input: blood. The origin of the receptors is a human donor who had recovered from COVID-19.

By share of the sample, this clonotype is medium-sized. The V call is TRBV6-2 or TRBV6-3, the J call TRBJ2-3; D not resolved. Germline V gene lookup returns CDR1 MNHEY and CDR2 SVGEGT. The CDR3 extends over 12 amino acids. V was clipped by 5 bases and J by 6 bases, with 9 bases between them. In nucleotides, the CDR3 is TGTGCCAGCAGTAGGATGCTCGATACGCAGTATTTT. Protein: CASSRMLDTQYF.

This chain uses TRBV13 with TRBJ2-5; 8 bases align to TRBD1. V shed 3 bases and J 6 bases; nucleotides not matched to a gene: 9. CDR3 length: 15 residues. CDR1 PRHDT and CDR2 FYEKMQ come from the germline V gene (reference sequence). The CDR3 coding sequence is TGTGCCAGCAGCTTGGAGGCAGGGGGCAGGCAGACCCAGTACTTC. Translated: CASSLEAGGRQTQYF. Variable domain in full (rest from reference TRBV13 and TRBJ2-5): AAGVIQSPRHLIKEKRETATLKCYPIPRHDTVYWYQQGPGQDPQFLISFYEKMQSDKGSIPDRFSAQQFSDYHSELNMSSLELGDSALYFCASSLEAGGRQTQYFGPGTRLLVL.

This clonotype ranks as medium-sized. The chain has TRBV6-5 and TRBJ2-7; no clear D gene. The germline gives CDR1 MNHEY, CDR2 SVGAGI. Trimming removed 2 bases at V and 4 bases at J, with 12 bases between. This CDR3 spans 14 amino acids. As DNA, the CDR3 is TGTGCCAGCAGTTACCTACCCGAGGAGTACGAGCAGTACTTC. Its translation is CASSYLPEEYEQYF.

The CDR3: CASSQDLGTGLYNEQFF. CDR3 sequence (DNA): TGCGCCAGCAGCCAAGATCTCGGGACAGGCTTGTACAATGAGCAGTTCTTC. V is TRBV4-3 and J is TRBJ2-1; 8 bases map to TRBD1. From germline, CDR1 is LGHNA and CDR2 YSLEER. This CDR3 region has 17 residues. V lost 0 bases and J lost 4; bases outside the gene matches: 8.

The chain uses TRBV6-4 and TRBJ2-3; TRBD2 matches at 13 bases. The V gene end was trimmed by 5 bases and the J gene end by 3 bases; junction bases not matched to a gene: 5. The germline CDR1 and CDR2 sequences are MRHNA and SNTAGT. This CDR3 region has 16 residues. The CDR3 is CASSSGLAGDTDTQYF. CDR3 nucleotide sequence: TGTGCCAGCAGTTCCGGACTAGCGGGGGATACAGATACGCAGTATTTT.

The gene calls are TRBV7-2 and TRBJ2-3; 8 nucleotides agree with TRBD2. CDR3 length: 14 amino acids. Germline CDR1 SGHTA, CDR2 FQGNSA. With 8 bases clipped from V and 0 bases from J, the junction kept 4 bases outside the gene matches. CDR3 DNA: TGTGCCAGCCGAAGCGGGGGAAGCACAGATACGCAGTATTTT. The encoded protein is CASRSGGSTDTQYF.

This clonotype is labeled medium-sized. The CDR3 loop reads CASSQGSTDTQYF. The CDR3 DNA reads TGTGCCAGCAGCCAGGGGAGCACAGATACGCAGTATTTT. V and J are TRBV6-4 and TRBJ2-3, with a possible D match to TRBD1 (6 bases). The V end lost 6 bases, the J end lost 0 bases, and 7 bases lay between the germline ends. From germline, CDR1 is MRHNA and CDR2 SNTAGT. The CDR3 runs 13 residues.

Judged by abundance, this clonotype is medium-sized (0.01 to 0.1%). V gene TRBV19 combines with J gene TRBJ1-2, with TRBD1 identical over 10 bases. The V gene's germline CDR1 is LNHDA and CDR2 SQIVND (reference sequence). The CDR3 covers 13 residues. V dropped 6 bases and J dropped 7; count of bases not matched to a gene: 5. CDR3 region: CASRTRDRGGYTF. The CDR3, as DNA: TGTGCCAGTAGAACCCGGGACAGGGGTGGCTACACCTTC.

V gene TRBV10-1 combines with J gene TRBJ2-3, with 8 bases lining up with TRBD2. CDR1 is WNHNN and CDR2 is SYGVQD in the germline V gene (reference sequence). V trimming: 6 bases; J trimming: 2 bases; junction bases outside the gene matches: 4. The CDR3 is 14 residues long. This CDR3 is CASRGLGLTDTQYF. The CDR3 nucleotides read TGCGCCAGCAGGGGACTAGGACTCACAGATACGCAGTATTTT.

The chain has TRBV20-1 and TRBJ2-5, with 7 bases aligning to TRBD2. This CDR3 contains 14 residues. Per germline, CDR1 DFQATT and CDR2 SNEGSKA (reference sequence). The V gene end was trimmed by 1 base and the J gene end by 4 bases; junction bases not matched to a gene: 6. CDR3 bases: TGCAGTGCTAGAGCTATCGGGAGGCTAGAGACCCAGTACTTC. Amino acid sequence: CSARAIGRLETQYF.

This clonotype turned up a few times. The chain joins TRBV6-1 to TRBJ1-6; TRBD1 aligns across 7 bases. This CDR3 comprises 20 residues. Looked up from germline, CDR1 is MNHNS and CDR2 is SASEGT. The junction had 13 bases not matched to a gene; V was cut back by 2 bases and J by 0 bases. The CDR3 is CASSEKGGQKPGSYNSPLHF. The CDR3 DNA follows: TGTGCCAGCAGTGAAAAGGGGGGACAGAAACCTGGCTCCTATAATTCACCCCTCCACTTT.

This clonotype was seen a handful of times. V gene TRBV6-2 or TRBV6-3 combines with J gene TRBJ2-5, with TRBD1 matching 9 bases. The trim removed 0 bases at V and 2 bases at J, leaving 7 bases unmatched. The CDR3 covers 17 residues. The V gene's germline CDR1 is MNHEY and CDR2 SVGEGT. DNA for the CDR3: TGTGCCAGCAGTTACTCGGTTGACAGGGGGGCACAAGAGACCCAGTACTTC. It encodes CASSYSVDRGAQETQYF.

This clonotype has a count of ten or more. This chain connects TRBV24-1 to TRBJ2-3; D is perhaps TRBD2 (5 bases). Germline assignment: CDR1 KGHDR and CDR2 SFDVKD. V lost 0 bases to trimming and J lost 2 bases, with 8 bases between them. The CDR3 is 15 amino acids. CDR3 coding DNA: TGTGCCACCAGTGATTTGTCCGGGGACACAGATACGCAGTATTTT. This sequence encodes CATSDLSGDTDTQYF.

This clonotype qualifies as medium-sized. V gene TRBV27 combines with J gene TRBJ2-5; tentative D call: TRBD1 (6 bases). Per germline, CDR1 MNHEY and CDR2 SMNVEV (reference sequence). Between the trimmed V and J ends, which lost 2 bases and 2 bases, there was a span of 18 bases. The CDR3 contains 17 residues. For the CDR3, the DNA is TGTGCCAGCAGTTTAGCCCCTTTCGATACAGGGCAAGAGACCCAGTACTTC. This codes for CASSLAPFDTGQETQYF.

This clonotype was seen only a few times. The V and J genes are TRBV27 and TRBJ1-1, with 8 positions matching TRBD1. The length of the CDR3 is 14 residues. Germline CDR1 MNHEY, CDR2 SMNVEV (reference sequence). With 0 bases clipped from V and 8 bases from J, the junction kept 5 bases outside the gene matches. CDR3 protein: CASSLSGGDREAFF. The CDR3 nucleotides read TGTGCCAGCAGTTTATCAGGAGGGGACAGGGAAGCTTTCTTT.

This clonotype has a handful of counts. The chain carries TRBV30 and TRBJ1-5; D unresolved. The V gene lost 2 bases and the J gene lost 7 bases, with 12 bases spanning the gap. The CDR3 is made up of 13 amino acids. From germline, CDR1 is GTSNPN and CDR2 SVGIG (reference sequence). CDR3 in amino acids: CAWSFLGGQPQHF. Here the CDR3 DNA reads TGTGCCTGGAGTTTTCTGGGTGGCCAGCCCCAGCATTTT.

Of note for this clonotype: This may come from a read error, since a much larger clone is one base off. CDR3 region: CASSLVTGDTQNF. The CDR3 DNA follows: TGTGCCAGCAGCTTGGTAACCGGAGATACGCAGAATTTT. This chain uses TRBV5-4 with TRBJ2-3; D gene unclear. This CDR3 contains 13 residues. CDR1 SGHNT and CDR2 YYREEE come from the germline V gene (reference sequence).

Sample share makes this clonotype medium-sized. The chain couples TRBV30 to TRBJ2-2; D call uncertain. Germline CDR1 GTSNPN, CDR2 SVGIG (reference sequence). Trimming removed 0 bases from V and 4 bases from J, with 9 bases in between. The CDR3 runs 14 residues. The DNA of the CDR3 is TGTGCCTGGAGTGTACCGGACGGCACCGGGGAGCTGTTTTTT. This encodes CAWSVPDGTGELFF.

This clonotype came up a few times. The chain joins TRBV19 to TRBJ1-5; 9 nucleotides agree with TRBD1. CDR1 and CDR2 from the germline V gene are LNHDA and SQIVND (reference sequence). This CDR3 comprises 14 residues. Trimming took 7 bases from V and 7 from J; bases not matched to a gene: 8. DNA for the CDR3: TGTGCCAGTAACATACAGGGGGCGGACCAGCCCCAGCATTTT. As protein: CASNIQGADQPQHF.

This chain's CDR3 is CASSPRDRGSYGYTF. DNA of the CDR3: TGTGCCAGCAGTCCCCGGGACAGGGGCAGCTATGGCTACACCTTC. The J gene is TRBJ1-2, the V gene TRBV27; TRBD1 agrees at 10 bases. Per germline, CDR1 MNHEY and CDR2 SMNVEV (reference sequence). This CDR3 region has 15 residues. The junction had 7 bases not matched to a gene; V was cut back by 5 bases and J by 4 bases.

This clonotype was recorded a few times. This sequence joins TRBV5-6 and TRBJ2-5, with 9 nucleotides matching TRBD2. The junction had 16 bases not matched to a gene; V was cut back by 0 bases and J by 1 base. CDR1 is SGHDT and CDR2 is YYEEEE in the germline V gene. CDR3 length: 20 residues. Here the CDR3 DNA reads TGTGCCAGCAGCTTGGGCATCTTTGGACTAGCGAGGAGAACCCAAGAGACCCAGTACTTC. Encoded protein: CASSLGIFGLARRTQETQYF.

This clonotype showed up just a few times. The genes are TRBV5-4 and TRBJ1-3; 9 bases map to TRBD1. The germline V gene encodes CDR1 SGHNT and CDR2 YYREEE (reference sequence). The length of the CDR3 is 15 residues. J was trimmed by 2 bases and V by 2 bases; bases with no gene match: 2. The CDR3 nucleotides read TGTGCCAGCAGCTTAGGGACAGGGCCTGGAAACACCATATATTTT. This gives the protein CASSLGTGPGNTIYF.

The chain couples TRBV18 to TRBJ1-2; 8 bases align to TRBD1. The V gene end was trimmed by 0 bases and the J gene end by 4 bases; junction bases not matched to a gene: 7. The CDR3 is 16 amino acids. The V gene's germline CDR1 is KGHSH and CDR2 LQKENI. The CDR3 DNA sequence: TGTGCCAGCTCACCACCGTCACAGGGGGGTTCCTATGGCTACACCTTC. It codes for CASSPPSQGGSYGYTF.

This clonotype was found a few times. This sequence joins TRBV6-1 and TRBJ2-3, with D possibly matching TRBD2 (5 bases). Germline V gives CDR1 MNHNS, CDR2 SASEGT. The ends were cut back, 4 bases at V and 0 bases at J, with 11 bases in the middle. The CDR3 extends over 15 amino acids. The CDR3 protein is CASSVDAGSTDTQYF. The CDR3, as DNA: TGTGCCAGCAGTGTAGACGCGGGCAGCACAGATACGCAGTATTTT.

In its sample, this clonotype is medium-sized. The rearrangement uses TRBV6-5 and TRBJ2-7; 11 bases fit TRBD2. V was pared by 6 bases and J by 2 bases, with 6 bases of the junction left unmatched. Germline loops: CDR1 MNHEY, CDR2 SVGAGI. The CDR3 consists of 15 residues. The CDR3 protein is CASSPTSGGPYEQYF. CDR3 DNA: TGTGCCAGCAGCCCAACTAGCGGGGGACCCTACGAGCAGTACTTC.

The rearrangement links TRBV19 to TRBJ2-2; the match to TRBD1 covers 11 bases. Germline lookup yields CDR1 LNHDA and CDR2 SQIVND (reference sequence). The CDR3 contains 14 residues. Trimming at V came to 7 bases and at J to 5 bases, leaving 3 bases not matched to a gene. In DNA, the CDR3 is TGTGCCAGTATTGGGACAGGGGGTACCGGGGAGCTGTTTTTT. Amino acid sequence: CASIGTGGTGELFF. The complete variable domain, with remaining parts taken from reference TRBV19 and TRBJ2-2, reads DGGITQSPKYLFRKEGQNVTLSCEQNLNHDAMYWYRQDPGQGLRLIYYSQIVNDFQKGDIAEGYSVSREKKESFPLTVTSAQKNPTAFYLCASIGTGGTGELFFGEGSRLTVL.

This clonotype occurred a few times. The chain uses TRBV12-3 or TRBV12-4 and TRBJ2-3; possibly TRBD1 for D (6 bases). This CDR3 is built from 14 residues. V was shortened by 2 bases and J by 11 bases, with 17 bases between the two germline ends. The CDR3 sequence: CASSLPPWTAKQYF. DNA of the CDR3: TGTGCCAGCAGTTTACCCCCCTGGACAGCGAAGCAGTATTTT.